One and the same sample provided the 30 T cell receptor beta chains below, sequenced in a study of blood T cell repertoires in COVID-19. Generated by immunoSEQ multiplex PCR, the TCRdb table keeps only in-frame clones and is missing some. The profile shows approximately 250,000 clones, over 75% of them singletons. Sequencing was performed on PBMCs or T cells enriched from blood (not recorded which). Receptors were obtained from a woman aged 25 to 39 who had recovered from COVID-19.

The rearrangement uses TRBV7-8 and TRBJ1-2, with 9 bases fitting TRBD1. V shed 4 bases, J shed 7 bases, and the junction held 4 bases outside the gene matches. Looked up from germline, CDR1 is SGHVS and CDR2 is FQNEAQ. The CDR3 loop spans 13 amino acids. CDR3 amino acids: CASSSRDRAGYTF. CDR3 coding DNA: TGTGCCAGCAGCTCCCGGGACAGGGCTGGCTACACCTTC.

This clone was counted a few times. The V call is TRBV4-3, the J call TRBJ1-4; D not resolved. This CDR3 comprises 15 residues. Germline CDR1 LGHNA, CDR2 YSLEER. Between the trimmed V and J ends, which lost 3 bases and 7 bases, there was a span of 15 bases. CDR3 amino acids: CASSHAAYGSEKLFF. The CDR3 DNA reads TGCGCCAGCAGCCATGCGGCCTACGGGAGTGAAAAACTGTTTTTT.

The chain joins TRBV4-1 to TRBJ1-4, with 9 positions matching TRBD1. V shed 4 bases, J shed 5 bases, and the junction held 5 bases outside the gene matches. The CDR3 spans 15 residues. Germline V CDR1 and CDR2: MGHRA, YSYEKL. CDR3 nucleotide sequence: TGCGCCAGCAGCCTGTGGACAGGGGCAAATGAAAAACTGTTTTTT. As protein: CASSLWTGANEKLFF.

The chain couples TRBV3-1 (or the pseudogene TRBV3-2) to TRBJ2-3; 8 bases line up with TRBD2. This CDR3 spans 15 amino acids. Trimming removed 6 bases from V and 3 bases from J; junction bases left unmatched: 8. Germline V gene data show CDR1 as LGHDT and CDR2 as YNNKEL (reference sequence). Written as DNA, the CDR3 is TGTGCCAGCAGTCCAGGACTAGCTACTACAGATACGCAGTATTTT. Translating it yields CASSPGLATTDTQYF.

This chain joins TRBV5-6 and TRBJ1-4, with TRBD1 matching over 7 bases. Germline CDR1 and CDR2: SGHDT and YYEEEE. The CDR3 runs 18 residues. J gave up 3 bases and V 2 bases, and 13 bases lay outside the gene matches. In nucleotides, the CDR3 is TGTGCCAGCAGCTTAAAGTACCCTACGACAGGGCCTAATGAAAAACTGTTTTTT. This translates into CASSLKYPTTGPNEKLFF. The full variable domain, in which reference TRBV5-6 and TRBJ1-4 provide the parts outside the CDR3, is DAGVTQSPTHLIKTRGQQVTLRCSPKSGHDTVSWYQQALGQGPQFIFQYYEEEERQRGNFPDRFSGHQFPNYSSELNVNALLLGDSALYLCASSLKYPTTGPNEKLFFGSGTQLSVL.

This chain links TRBV2 with TRBJ1-2, with 8 bases identical to TRBD1. The germline V gene encodes CDR1 SNHLY and CDR2 FYNNEI. This CDR3 region has 13 residues. The junction had 2 bases not matched to a gene; V was cut back by 3 bases and J by 5 bases. CDR3 nucleotides: TGTGCCAGCAGTGAGGACAGGGTTTATGGCTACACCTTC. It codes for CASSEDRVYGYTF.

This sequence joins TRBV19 and TRBJ2-4, with a possible D match to TRBD1 (6 bases). The CDR3 extends over 13 amino acids. Germline V gene lookup returns CDR1 LNHDA and CDR2 SQIVND (reference sequence). V was cut by 6 bases and J by 15 bases, with 21 bases left in between. CDR3 DNA sequence: TGTGCCAGTAGCCCCACTCATAGCCAGGGGTGGTACTTC. Translation: CASSPTHSQGWYF.

The V call is TRBV6-5, the J call TRBJ1-1, with a weak D call TRBD1 (5 bases). Trimming left V 8 bases short and J 5 bases short, with 12 bases between. Looked up from germline, CDR1 is MNHEY and CDR2 is SVGAGI. CDR3 length: 12 amino acids. The CDR3 spells CASLPYRTEAFF. The CDR3 DNA reads as TGTGCCAGCCTCCCCTACAGGACTGAAGCTTTCTTT.

The rearrangement joins TRBV27 to TRBJ1-6; tentative D call: TRBD1 (6 bases). This CDR3 has 15 amino acids. Trimming cost V 5 bases and J 7 bases, with 15 bases left between them. The germline V gene encodes CDR1 MNHEY and CDR2 SMNVEV (reference sequence). CDR3 sequence reads: CASSMDSSRNSPLHF. DNA of the CDR3: TGTGCCAGCAGTATGGACAGTTCGAGAAATTCACCCCTCCACTTT.

The rearrangement joins TRBV11-2 to TRBJ1-1, with D perhaps TRBD1 (5 bases). Looked up from germline, CDR1 is SGHAT and CDR2 is FQNNGV. V shed 4 bases and J shed 4 bases, with 19 bases lying between them. The CDR3 extends over 16 amino acids. In DNA, the CDR3 is TGTGCCAGCAGCTCGCCCTCGAACCAGGGTAGCACTGAAGCTTTCTTT. Residues: CASSSPSNQGSTEAFF.

The V gene is TRBV11-3, the J gene TRBJ2-7, with TRBD2 as a possible D gene (5 bases). CDR3 length: 18 residues. Trimming took 1 base from V and 0 from J, leaving 19 bases between them. Germline V CDR1 and CDR2: SGHNT, YENEEA. As DNA, the CDR3 is TGTGCCAGCAGCTTAGCTTGGGGAGTGGGATCGGGCTCCTACGAGCAGTACTTC. Encoded protein: CASSLAWGVGSGSYEQYF.

The genes are TRBV2 and TRBJ2-7, with D possibly matching TRBD1 (6 bases). Germline V lookup: CDR1 SNHLY, CDR2 FYNNEI. V was pared by 6 bases and J by 2 bases, with 23 bases between. The CDR3 length is 17 residues. This CDR3 reads CASRRPQGQRNPYEQYF. The CDR3 DNA follows: TGTGCCAGCAGGCGACCTCAAGGACAGCGAAACCCCTACGAGCAGTACTTC.

The chain recombines TRBV3-1 (or the pseudogene TRBV3-2) with TRBJ1-1; no reliable D call. This CDR3 comprises 15 residues. Germline CDR1 and CDR2: LGHDT and YNNKEL (reference sequence). V lost 0 bases and J 1 base, leaving 9 bases between the germline ends. CDR3 sequence: CASSQEGRRNTEAFF. The DNA of the CDR3 is TGTGCCAGCAGCCAAGAAGGGAGGAGGAACACTGAAGCTTTCTTT.

The chain couples TRBV7-8 to TRBJ1-4; a weak D match, TRBD1 (5 bases). V gave up 5 bases and J gave up 11 bases, with 15 bases separating them. This CDR3 spans 13 amino acids. Germline V CDR1 and CDR2: SGHVS, FQNEAQ. CDR3 protein: CASSPAGGVKLFF. The CDR3 bases are TGTGCCAGCAGCCCTGCCGGGGGAGTGAAACTGTTTTTT. The full variable domain, in which reference TRBV7-8 and TRBJ1-4 provide the parts outside the CDR3, is GAGVSQSPRYKVAKRGQDVALRCDPISGHVSLFWYQQALGQGPEFLTYFQNEAQLDKSGLPSDRFFAERPEGSVSTLKIQRTQQEDSAVYLCASSPAGGVKLFFGSGTQLSVL.

The chain joins TRBV6-2 or TRBV6-3 to TRBJ1-2, with D unresolved. Germline V gives CDR1 MNHEY, CDR2 SVGEGT. V lost 2 bases, J lost 6 bases, and 10 bases lay in between. CDR3 length: 13 amino acids. The CDR3 nucleotides read TGTGCCAGCAGTTACCCCTACGAGAATGGCTACACCTTC. Translation gives CASSYPYENGYTF.

This chain connects TRBV9 to TRBJ1-1, with D perhaps TRBD1 (5 bases). The length of the CDR3 is 15 residues. V was clipped by 0 bases and J by 4 bases, with 13 bases between them. Germline V lookup: CDR1 SGDLS, CDR2 YYNGEE. The CDR3 bases are TGTGCCAGCAGCGTAGATCCAGGGAAGGGCACTGAAGCTTTCTTT. This translates into CASSVDPGKGTEAFF. The full variable domain, rest sourced from reference TRBV9 and TRBJ1-1, is DSGVTQTPKHLITATGQRVTLRCSPRSGDLSVYWYQQSLDQGLQFLIQYYNGEERAKGNILERFSAQQFPDLHSELNLSSLELGDSALYFCASSVDPGKGTEAFFGQGTRLTVV.

The V call is TRBV27, the J call TRBJ2-1, with 9 bases matching TRBD2. From germline, CDR1 is MNHEY and CDR2 SMNVEV (reference sequence). V lost 5 bases, J lost 5 bases, and 7 bases stayed unmatched. The CDR3 has 15 amino acids. DNA of the CDR3: TGTGCCAGCAGTCCCCGGGCTAGCGGGGACAATGAGCAGTTCTTC. Encoded protein: CASSPRASGDNEQFF.

This chain connects TRBV4-1 to TRBJ1-2; D might be TRBD1 (5 bases). The V gene's germline CDR1 is MGHRA and CDR2 YSYEKL. V was cut by 0 bases and J by 4 bases, with 12 bases left in between. CDR3 size: 15 residues. The CDR3 DNA reads as TGCGCCAGCAGCCAAGAGAGGCAGGGCGGCTATGGCTACACCTTC. Residues: CASSQERQGGYGYTF.

The chain recombines TRBV5-1 with TRBJ2-5, with D maybe TRBD2 (6 bases). Per the germline V gene, CDR1 is SGHRS and CDR2 is YFSETQ. The CDR3 has 15 amino acids. V was trimmed by 4 bases and J by 1 base, leaving 14 bases between them. CDR3 coding DNA: TGCGCCAGCAGCCCCCCTGGGGGGACCCAAGAGACCCAGTACTTC. Protein: CASSPPGGTQETQYF.

The V gene is TRBV6-5, the J gene TRBJ1-1; weak D call: TRBD1 (5 bases). V lost 6 bases to trimming and J lost 8 bases, with 19 bases between them. CDR3 size: 14 residues. CDR1 MNHEY and CDR2 SVGAGI come from the germline V gene. The CDR3 sequence is CASRPPGFGSEAFF. The CDR3 nucleotides read TGTGCCAGCAGACCGCCAGGGTTTGGGTCGGAAGCTTTCTTT.

The chain is built from TRBV7-3 and TRBJ2-1, with 9 bases identical to TRBD2. The CDR3 is 14 residues long. CDR1 is SGHTA, CDR2 FQGTGA, per germline. V was pared by 2 bases and J by 7 bases, with 3 bases of the junction left unmatched. CDR3 residues: CASSLAGGPNEQFF. The DNA for the CDR3 is TGTGCCAGCAGCTTAGCGGGGGGGCCGAATGAGCAGTTCTTC. Full variable domain (missing parts from reference TRBV7-3 and TRBJ2-1): GAGVSQTPSNKVTEKGKYVELRCDPISGHTALYWYRQSLGQGPEFLIYFQGTGAADDSGLPNDRFFAVRPEGSVSTLKIQRTERGDSAVYLCASSLAGGPNEQFFGPGTRLTVL.

J is TRBJ2-1 and V is TRBV5-4, with 13 bases fitting TRBD2. This CDR3 region has 18 residues. The J segment lost 4 bases and the V segment lost 4 bases, leaving 11 bases of the junction unmatched. In germline, CDR1 is SGHNT, CDR2 YYREEE (reference sequence). CDR3 loop: CASSPEPLAGGLYNEQFF. The CDR3 nucleotides are TGTGCCAGCAGCCCGGAACCACTAGCGGGGGGGCTTTACAATGAGCAGTTCTTC.

Written as DNA, the CDR3 is TGTGCCAGCAGTTTTGCACAGGGTCGTCATGGCTACACCTTC. Residues: CASSFAQGRHGYTF. The J gene is TRBJ1-2, the V gene TRBV27; D perhaps matches TRBD1 (6 bases). In germline, CDR1 is MNHEY, CDR2 SMNVEV (reference sequence). V lost 3 bases and J 6 bases, leaving 14 bases between the germline ends. The CDR3 covers 14 residues.

This clone was observed a single time. J is TRBJ1-5 and V is TRBV7-3; a weak D match, TRBD1 (5 bases). The V gene lost 2 bases and the J gene lost 3 bases, with 11 bases spanning the gap. The germline V gene encodes CDR1 SGHTA and CDR2 FQGTGA. The CDR3 runs 15 residues. CDR3 loop: CASSLYPGPNQPQHF. In DNA, the CDR3 is TGTGCCAGCAGCTTATATCCAGGGCCCAATCAGCCCCAGCATTTT.

Notes on this clone: The conserved phenylalanine or tryptophan is not found at the CDR3 terminus, so this likely reflects a read error. It is unclear where the CDR3 begins or ends on the DNA, so no DNA is shown, and the CDR3 is as TCRdb lists it. V gene TRBV7-9 combines with J gene TRBJ1-1. With termini counted, the CDR3 has 12 amino acids. Germline lookup yields CDR1 SEHNR and CDR2 FQNEAQ (reference sequence). CDR3: CASIPFRGAAIV.

This chain's CDR3 is CASSLGQGNYEQYF. DNA for the CDR3: TGTGCCAGCAGTTTGGGACAGGGAAATTACGAGCAGTACTTC. This chain links TRBV27 with TRBJ2-7; the match to TRBD1 covers 9 bases. This CDR3 contains 14 residues. With 3 bases clipped from V and 4 bases from J, the junction kept 4 bases outside the gene matches. CDR1 is MNHEY, CDR2 SMNVEV, per germline (reference sequence).

The chain employs TRBV7-6 and TRBJ1-1, with D possibly matching TRBD1 (6 bases). V shed 5 bases and J shed 5 bases, with 18 bases lying between them. The germline gives CDR1 SGHVS, CDR2 FNYEAQ. The CDR3 consists of 15 residues. In nucleotides, the CDR3 is TGTGCCAGCAGCCAGAACAGCGCAGGGGCAACTGAAGCTTTCTTT. Its translation: CASSQNSAGATEAFF.

This chain joins TRBV7-9 and TRBJ2-4, with TRBD2 as a possible D gene (5 bases). The germline gives CDR1 SEHNR, CDR2 FQNEAQ (reference sequence). V lost 1 base and J lost 6, with 16 bases in between. The CDR3 has 16 amino acids. This CDR3 is CASSLGLATRGNIQYF. In DNA form, the CDR3 reads TGTGCCAGCAGCTTAGGCCTAGCAACACGGGGAAACATTCAGTACTTC.

J is TRBJ1-4 and V is TRBV4-1, with TRBD1 identical over 9 bases. Germline V CDR1 and CDR2: MGHRA, YSYEKL. This CDR3 contains 18 residues. The trim removed 1 base at V and 5 bases at J, leaving 11 bases unmatched. For the CDR3, the DNA is TGCGCCAGCAGCCAAGCTGATTGGACAGGGGCCGAAAATGAAAAACTGTTTTTT. Translating it yields CASSQADWTGAENEKLFF.

V and J are TRBV11-3 and TRBJ1-5; no clear D gene. Germline V gene sequence: CDR1 SGHNT, CDR2 YENEEA. V was trimmed by 5 bases and J by 1 base, leaving 9 bases between them. The CDR3 contains 14 residues. The CDR3 DNA follows: TGTGCCAGCAGCGTACACCTCAGCAATCAGCCCCAGCATTTT. As protein: CASSVHLSNQPQHF.